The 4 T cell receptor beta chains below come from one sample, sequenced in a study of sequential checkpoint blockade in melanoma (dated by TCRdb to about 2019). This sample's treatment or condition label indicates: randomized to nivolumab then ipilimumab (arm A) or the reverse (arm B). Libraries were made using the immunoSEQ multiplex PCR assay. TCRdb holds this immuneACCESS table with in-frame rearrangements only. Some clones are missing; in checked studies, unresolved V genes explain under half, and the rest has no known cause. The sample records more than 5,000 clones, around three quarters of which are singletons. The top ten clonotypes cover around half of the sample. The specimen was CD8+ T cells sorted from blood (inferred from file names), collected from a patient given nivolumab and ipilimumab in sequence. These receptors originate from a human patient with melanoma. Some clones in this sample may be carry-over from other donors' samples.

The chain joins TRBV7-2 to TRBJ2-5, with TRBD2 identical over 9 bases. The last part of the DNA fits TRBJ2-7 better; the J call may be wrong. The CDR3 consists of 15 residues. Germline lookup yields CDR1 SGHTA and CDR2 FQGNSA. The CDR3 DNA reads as TGTGCCAGCAGCTCGTCTAGCGGGGCGGGGTACGAGCAGTACTTC. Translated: CASSSSSGAGYEQYF.

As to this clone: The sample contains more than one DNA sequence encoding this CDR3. The CDR3 nucleotides read TGCGCCAGCAGCCAAGGGGGGGAGCCCCAGCATTTT. The encoded protein is CASSQGGEPQHF. V usage is TRBV4-1 and J usage is TRBJ1-5, with D possibly TRBD1 on 5 matching bases. The length of the CDR3 is 12 residues. Germline-derived CDR1 and CDR2 are MGHRA and YSYEKL. The ends were cut back, 1 base at V and 8 bases at J, with 6 bases in the middle.

The DNA for the CDR3 is TGCGCCAGCAGCCCTTACCGCCCGGTGGGGGGCGAGCAGTACTTC. It encodes CASSPYRPVGGEQYF. The V call is TRBV5-1, the J call TRBJ2-7; D may be TRBD2 (6 bases). The V gene lost 4 bases and the J gene lost 6 bases, with 20 bases spanning the gap. Germline V lookup: CDR1 SGHRS, CDR2 YFSETQ. The CDR3 loop spans 15 amino acids.

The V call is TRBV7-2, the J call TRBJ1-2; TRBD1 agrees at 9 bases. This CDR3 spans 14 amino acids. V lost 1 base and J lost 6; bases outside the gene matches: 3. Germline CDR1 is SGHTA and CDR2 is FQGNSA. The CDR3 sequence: CASSLGGTGNGYTF. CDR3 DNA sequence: TGTGCCAGCAGCTTAGGCGGGACAGGGAATGGCTACACCTTC.